A single sample is the source of the 10 T cell receptor beta chains below, sequenced in a study of PD-1 blockade in classical Hodgkin lymphoma (dated by TCRdb to the early 2020s). Reading the label with the study, this specimen's time point is: cycle 1 day 1 (C1D1), immediately before nivolumab initiation. All trial patients had relapsed after autologous stem cell transplantation, with cohorts A, B and C differing in prior brentuximab vedotin exposure. Libraries were prepared through the immunoSEQ multiplex PCR assay. TCRdb obtained this table from immuneACCESS and retained in-frame rearrangements with V and J assigned. These tables miss some clones; where compared with another copy, unresolved V genes account for less than half of the shortfall, and the remainder is unexplained. The sample records 5,000 to 8,000 clones, roughly 77% of which are singletons. Clones ranked in the top ten supply 37% of the sample.

Material: peripheral blood mononuclear cells (PBMCs), obtained at baseline. All receptors come from a human donor with classical Hodgkin lymphoma.

This clone has only a few counts. This chain joins TRBV10-3 and TRBJ2-7; TRBD1 aligns across 9 bases. Germline lookup yields CDR1 ENHRY and CDR2 SYGVKD. The V segment lost 3 bases and the J segment 1 base; nucleotides outside the gene matches: 4. This CDR3 spans 15 amino acids. CDR3 residues: CAISDRDRVSYEQYF. The CDR3 DNA follows: TGTGCCATCAGTGATCGGGACAGGGTTTCCTACGAGCAGTACTTC.

This clone was recorded only once. The chain recombines TRBV5-6 with TRBJ2-1; tentative D call: TRBD1 (5 bases). The V end was cut by 4 bases, the J end by 5 bases, with 22 bases between. CDR1 is SGHDT, CDR2 YYEEEE, per germline. The CDR3 runs to 17 residues. CDR3 coding DNA: TGTGCCAGCAGCCTGGACATAGGGCTTGAAGGACACAATGAGCAGTTCTTC. It codes for CASSLDIGLEGHNEQFF.

The V call is TRBV18, the J call TRBJ1-2; D unresolved. Germline CDR1 reads KGHSH; CDR2 reads LQKENI. The CDR3 extends over 13 amino acids. Trimming took off 2 bases at V and 5 bases at J, with 9 bases between the two ends. The CDR3 loop reads CASSPEVRYGYTF. The CDR3 nucleotides read TGTGCCAGCTCACCAGAGGTTCGGTATGGCTACACCTTC.

V gene TRBV5-4 combines with J gene TRBJ2-5; no clear D. The germline V and J ends were trimmed by 2 bases and 2 bases, with 7 bases remaining between them. CDR3 length equals 13 residues. CDR1 is SGHNT and CDR2 is YYREEE in the germline V gene (reference sequence). CDR3 sequence (DNA): TGTGCCAGCAGCTTCGGAAGACAAGAGACCCAGTACTTC. Its translation: CASSFGRQETQYF.

As concerns this clone: An end of the junction does not agree with germline; a read error may underlie this. This chain joins TRBV28 and TRBJ1-4, with a tentative D call TRBD1 (6 bases). The CDR3 runs 14 residues. The germline V gene encodes CDR1 MDHEN and CDR2 SYDVKM. CDR3 bases: TGTGCCAGCAGCCCAGGACAGTTTACAGGAAAAACTGTTTTT. It is translated as CASSPGQFTGKTVF.

The chain links TRBV2 to TRBJ1-1; D ambiguous. This CDR3 has 14 residues. Germline lookup yields CDR1 SNHLY and CDR2 FYNNEI. V was trimmed by 4 bases and J by 4 bases, leaving 13 bases between them. The DNA of the CDR3 is TGTGCCAGCAGTGGATCTGCCCGGGGCACTGAAGCTTTCTTT. Protein sequence: CASSGSARGTEAFF. Complete variable domain (other parts from reference TRBV2 and TRBJ1-1): EPEVTQTPSHQVTQMGQEVILRCVPISNHLYFYWYRQILGQKVEFLVSFYNNEISEKSEIFDDQFSVERPDGSNFTLKIRSTKLEDSAMYFCASSGSARGTEAFFGQGTRLTVV.

The J gene is TRBJ1-2, the V gene TRBV15, with 7 nucleotides matching TRBD1. The junction had 5 bases not matched to a gene; V was cut back by 1 base and J by 3 bases. There are 15 residues in the CDR3. The V gene's germline CDR1 is LNHNV and CDR2 YYDKDF (reference sequence). In DNA, the CDR3 is TGTGCCACCAGCAGAGGCGGCGGACAGGACTATGGCTACACCTTC. Encoded protein: CATSRGGGQDYGYTF.

This rearrangement joins TRBV6-1 to TRBJ2-7; 12 bases are a match to TRBD2. The CDR3 consists of 18 residues. J gave up 1 base and V 0 bases, and 7 bases lay outside the gene matches. Germline V gene data show CDR1 as MNHNS and CDR2 as SASEGT. This CDR3 reads CASSEALLAGGPSYEQYF. As DNA, the CDR3 is TGTGCCAGCAGTGAAGCGCTACTAGCGGGAGGACCGTCCTACGAGCAGTACTTC.

J is TRBJ2-3 and V is TRBV4-1, with 15 bases that match TRBD2. Germline V gene sequence: CDR1 MGHRA, CDR2 YSYEKL. The CDR3 is 20 residues long. Unmatched junction bases numbered 13, after V lost 3 bases and J lost 3 bases. The CDR3 coding sequence is TGCGCCAGCAGCCAGCAAGAACAGGGACTAGCGGGAGGTAGTACAGATACGCAGTATTTT. It is translated as CASSQQEQGLAGGSTDTQYF.

The chain carries TRBV11-2 and TRBJ1-6; no reliable D call. With 1 base removed from V and 5 bases from J, the gap between germline ends came to 15 bases. This CDR3 region has 17 residues. Germline V gene lookup returns CDR1 SGHAT and CDR2 FQNNGV. The CDR3 nucleotides are TGTGCCAGCAGCTTAGCGGCGTGGAGCAGCAATAATTCACCCCTCCACTTT. It encodes CASSLAAWSSNNSPLHF.